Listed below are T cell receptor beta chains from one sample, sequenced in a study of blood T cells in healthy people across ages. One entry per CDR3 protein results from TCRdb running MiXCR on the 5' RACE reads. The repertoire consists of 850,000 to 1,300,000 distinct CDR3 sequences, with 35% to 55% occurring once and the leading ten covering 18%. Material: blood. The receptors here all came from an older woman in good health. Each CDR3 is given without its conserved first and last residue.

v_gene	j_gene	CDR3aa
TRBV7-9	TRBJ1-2	ASSLALGTNYGYT
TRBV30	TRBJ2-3	AWTGLAGNTQY
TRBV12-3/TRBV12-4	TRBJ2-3	ASIRGEFSTDTQY
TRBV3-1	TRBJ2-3	ASSLRIPSTDTQY
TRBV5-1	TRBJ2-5	ASRSGNGETQY
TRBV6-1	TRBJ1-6	ASTQGRDSSPYNSPLH
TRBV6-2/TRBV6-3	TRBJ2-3	ASKRGRGKVDTQY
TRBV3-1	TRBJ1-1	ASSQGHANTEAF
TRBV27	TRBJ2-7	ASSLRGNYYEQY
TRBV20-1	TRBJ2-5	SASQSTPEAQY
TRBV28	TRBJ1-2	ASSLLDRNYGYT
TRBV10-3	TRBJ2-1	AIRETYNEQF
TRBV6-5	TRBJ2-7	ASSPRPRSYEQY
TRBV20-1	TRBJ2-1	SARDTAGPSSYNEQF
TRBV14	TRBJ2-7	ASSQWRSGRDRYEQY
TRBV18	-	ASSPKDIAYEQY
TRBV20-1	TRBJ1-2	SATPGGYT
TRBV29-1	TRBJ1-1	SGKGVGNTEAF
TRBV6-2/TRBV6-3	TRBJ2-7	ASKSWGRDYEQY
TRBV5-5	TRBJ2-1	ASSFQGVGGEQF
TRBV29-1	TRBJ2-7	SVNGNSYEQY
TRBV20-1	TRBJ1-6	SAQDTKGVYSPLH
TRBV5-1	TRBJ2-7	ASSVDALGEQY
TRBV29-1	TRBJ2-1	SVGTGPISYNEQF
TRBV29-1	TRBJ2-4	SVEDRTGYNIQY
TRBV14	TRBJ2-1	ASSQDWSSQGSVEQF
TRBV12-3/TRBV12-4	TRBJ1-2	ASGLGSRGFGYT
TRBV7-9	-	ASSTGDGVYEQY
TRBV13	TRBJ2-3	ASSTGVRGTDTQY
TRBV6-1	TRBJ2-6	ASSEWISGAWANVLT
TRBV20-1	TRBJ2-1	SARGVVGGYNEQF
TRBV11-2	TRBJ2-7	ASSLELASYEQY
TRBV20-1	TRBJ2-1	SAPPTSSIIYNEQF
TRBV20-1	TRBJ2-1	SALGRTSGHSYNEQF
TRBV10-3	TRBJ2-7	AIRQEGVSYEQY
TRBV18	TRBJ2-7	ASSPQKVVVGEQY
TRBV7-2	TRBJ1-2	ASSLGEWGAAGYT
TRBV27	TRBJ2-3	ASRTRTDTQY
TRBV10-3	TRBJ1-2	AISESRGGYGYT
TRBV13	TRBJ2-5	ASSSRRAAQETQY
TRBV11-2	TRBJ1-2	ASSPISGTGDYT
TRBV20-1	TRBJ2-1	SGGTRTRGNEQF
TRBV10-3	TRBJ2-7	AISVAGSYEQY